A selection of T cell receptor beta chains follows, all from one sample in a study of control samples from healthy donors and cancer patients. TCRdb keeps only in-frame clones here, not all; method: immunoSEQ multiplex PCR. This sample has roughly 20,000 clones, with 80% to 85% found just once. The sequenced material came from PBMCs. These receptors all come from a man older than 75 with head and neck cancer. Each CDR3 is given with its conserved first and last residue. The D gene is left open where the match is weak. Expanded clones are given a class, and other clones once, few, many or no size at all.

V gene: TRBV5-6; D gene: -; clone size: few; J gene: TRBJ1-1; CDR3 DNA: TGTGCCAGCAGCGTACGGGGACCGTCCGGGGCTGAAGCTTTCTTT; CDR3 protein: CASSVRGPSGAEAFF
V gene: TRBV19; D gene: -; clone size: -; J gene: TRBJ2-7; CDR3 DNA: TGTGCCAGTAGTTCCCGCCGGGACCTCTCTGACGAGCAGTACTTC; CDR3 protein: CASSSRRDLSDEQYF
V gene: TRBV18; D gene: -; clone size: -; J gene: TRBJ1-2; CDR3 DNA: TGTGCCAGCTCACCACTTCAAGGGACACAATATGGCTACACCTTC; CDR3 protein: CASSPLQGTQYGYTF
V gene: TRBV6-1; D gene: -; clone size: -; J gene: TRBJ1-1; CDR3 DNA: TGTGCCAGCAGTGAACCGGGATATAACACTGAAGCTTTCTTT; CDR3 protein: CASSEPGYNTEAFF
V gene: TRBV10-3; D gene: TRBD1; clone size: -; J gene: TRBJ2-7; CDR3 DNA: TGTGCCATCAGCCTTCGGGACAGGGCTGATCACGAGCAGTACTTC; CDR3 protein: CAISLRDRADHEQYF
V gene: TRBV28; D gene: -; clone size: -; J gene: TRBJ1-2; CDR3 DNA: TGTGCCAGCAGTTTATTCACAGGACGGGGTGGCTACACCTTC; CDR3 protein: CASSLFTGRGGYTF
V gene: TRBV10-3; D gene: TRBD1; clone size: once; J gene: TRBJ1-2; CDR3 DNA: TGTGCCATCAGTGAGTTTGGAGGACAGGTAGATGAGGATGGCTACACCTTC; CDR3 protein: CAISEFGGQVDEDGYTF
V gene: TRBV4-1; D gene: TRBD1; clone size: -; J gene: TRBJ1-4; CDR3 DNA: TGCGCCAGCAGCCAATTTGGACAGGGGGCAGAAAAACTGTTTTTT; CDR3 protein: CASSQFGQGAEKLFF
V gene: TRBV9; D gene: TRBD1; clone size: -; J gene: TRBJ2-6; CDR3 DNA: TGTGCCAGCAGCCACGGACAGGGTCATTACTCTGGGGCCAACGTCCTGACTTTC; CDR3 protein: CASSHGQGHYSGANVLTF
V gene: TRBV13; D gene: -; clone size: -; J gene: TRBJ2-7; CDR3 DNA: TGTGCCAGCAGCTCCGGGAACGCCTACGAGCAGTACTTC; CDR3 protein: CASSSGNAYEQYF
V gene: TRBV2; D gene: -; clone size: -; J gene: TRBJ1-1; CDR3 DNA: TGTGCCAGCAGGACGGGCAGCGTCTCTGAAGCTTTCTTT; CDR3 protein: CASRTGSVSEAFF
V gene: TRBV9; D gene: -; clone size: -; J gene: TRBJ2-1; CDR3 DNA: TGTGCCAGCAGCGTAGGAAGGAGCGGGTGGAAGGGGAATGAGCAGTTCTTC; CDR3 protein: CASSVGRSGWKGNEQFF
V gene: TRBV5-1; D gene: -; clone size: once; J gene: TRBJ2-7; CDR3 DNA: TGCGCCAGCAGCTTGGTAGGAGGGGGTTACGAGCAGTACTTC; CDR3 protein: CASSLVGGGYEQYF
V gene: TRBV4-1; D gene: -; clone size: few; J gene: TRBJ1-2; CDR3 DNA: TGCGCCTCCGGGGTGGTTACTAACTATGGCTACACCTTC; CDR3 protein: CASGVVTNYGYTF
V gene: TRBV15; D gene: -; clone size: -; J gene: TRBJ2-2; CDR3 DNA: TGTGCCACCAGCAGAGTAGGGTTTGGCTCCGGGGAGCTGTTTTTT; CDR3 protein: CATSRVGFGSGELFF
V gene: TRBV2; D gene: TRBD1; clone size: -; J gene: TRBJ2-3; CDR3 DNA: TGTGCCAGCAGCGCCGTGACAGGGGCTGGCACAGATACGCAGTATTTT; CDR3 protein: CASSAVTGAGTDTQYF
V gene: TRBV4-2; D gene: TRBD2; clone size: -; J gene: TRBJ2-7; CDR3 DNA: TGTGCCAGCAGCCAAGATTCTAGCGGGGGCTCCTCCTACGAGCAGTACTTC; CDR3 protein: CASSQDSSGGSSYEQYF
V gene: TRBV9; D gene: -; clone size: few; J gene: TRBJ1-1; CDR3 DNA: TGTGCCAGCAGCGCCCCGAACAGGGAAGGAGACACTGAAGCTTTCTTT; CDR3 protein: CASSAPNREGDTEAFF
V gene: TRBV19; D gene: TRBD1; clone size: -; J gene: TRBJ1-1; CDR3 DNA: TGTGCCAGTAGTTTCCGGGACAGGGGGTTCACTGAAGCTTTCTTT; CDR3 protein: CASSFRDRGFTEAFF
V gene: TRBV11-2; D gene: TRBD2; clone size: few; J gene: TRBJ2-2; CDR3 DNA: TGTGCCAGCAGCTTAGGGACTAGCCAGGGGACCGGGGAGCTGTTTTTT; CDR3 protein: CASSLGTSQGTGELFF
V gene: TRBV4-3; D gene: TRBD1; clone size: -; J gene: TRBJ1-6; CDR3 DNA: TGCGCCAGCAGCCACCCCCCGGGACAGGGGGCGAGTTCACCCCTCCACTTT; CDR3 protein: CASSHPPGQGASSPLHF
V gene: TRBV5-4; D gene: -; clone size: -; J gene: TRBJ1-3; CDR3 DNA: TGTGCCAGCAGCCCGACAGTAACTGGAAACACCATATATTTT; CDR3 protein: CASSPTVTGNTIYF
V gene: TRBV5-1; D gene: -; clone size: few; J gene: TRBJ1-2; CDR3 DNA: TGCGCCAGCAGCTTGGGGGTAGCTAACTATGGCTACACCTTC; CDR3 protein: CASSLGVANYGYTF
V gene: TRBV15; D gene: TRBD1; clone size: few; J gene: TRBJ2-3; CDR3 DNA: TGTGCCACCAGCAGAGATTGGAACAGGGGTAGCACAGATACGCAGTATTTT; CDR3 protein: CATSRDWNRGSTDTQYF
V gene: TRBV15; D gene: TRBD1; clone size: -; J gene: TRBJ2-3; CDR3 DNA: TGTGCCACCAGCAGAGATTCAGGGACAGTAACAGATACGCAGTATTTT; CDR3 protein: CATSRDSGTVTDTQYF
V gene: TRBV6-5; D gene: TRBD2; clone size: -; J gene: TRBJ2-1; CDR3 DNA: TGTGCCAGCAGCGAGCTAGCGGGGTACAATGAGCAGTTCTTC; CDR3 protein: CASSELAGYNEQFF
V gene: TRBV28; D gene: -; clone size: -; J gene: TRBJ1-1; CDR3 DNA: TGTGCCAGCAGTCAGCAGGGGCTTGAAGCTTTCTTT; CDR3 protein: CASSQQGLEAFF
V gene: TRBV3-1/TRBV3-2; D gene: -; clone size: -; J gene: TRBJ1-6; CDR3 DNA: TGTGCCAGCAGCCAGAAAGGGACGGCCAATTCACCCCTCCACTTT; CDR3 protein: CASSQKGTANSPLHF
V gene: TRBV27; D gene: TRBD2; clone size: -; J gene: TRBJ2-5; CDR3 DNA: TGTGCCAGCCGGACTAGGAGGTGGGAGACCCAGTACTTC; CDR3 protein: CASRTRRWETQYF
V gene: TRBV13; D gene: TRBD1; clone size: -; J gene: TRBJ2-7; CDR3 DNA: TGTGCCAGCAGCTTAGGACAGGGGGCTGGAGAGCAGTACTTC; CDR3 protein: CASSLGQGAGEQYF
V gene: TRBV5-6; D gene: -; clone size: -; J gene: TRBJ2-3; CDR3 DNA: TGTGCCAGCAGCTCTGGAGCCTTCACAGATACGCAGTATTTT; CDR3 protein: CASSSGAFTDTQYF
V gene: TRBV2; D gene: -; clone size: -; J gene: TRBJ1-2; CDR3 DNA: TGTGCCAGCCTCCCCCCAGGGAACTATGGCTACACCTTC; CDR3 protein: CASLPPGNYGYTF
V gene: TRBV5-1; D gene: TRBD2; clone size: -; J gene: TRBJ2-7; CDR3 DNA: TGCGCCAGCAGCTTGGTTAAACTAGCGGGAGGATCGAGCGAGCAGTACTTC; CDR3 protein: CASSLVKLAGGSSEQYF
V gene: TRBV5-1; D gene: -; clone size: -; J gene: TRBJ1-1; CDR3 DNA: TGCGCCAGCAGCTTGGATAGCGGGACGGGGGGACCTTTCTTT; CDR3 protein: CASSLDSGTGGPFF
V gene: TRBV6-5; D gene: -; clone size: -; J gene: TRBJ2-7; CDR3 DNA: TGTGCCAGCAGTTTAACCGGGGGAACCTACGAGCAGTACTTC; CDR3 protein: CASSLTGGTYEQYF
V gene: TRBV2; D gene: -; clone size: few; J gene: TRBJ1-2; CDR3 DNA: TGTGCCAGCAGTGAAGCCAGGGTAGGGGATGGCTACACCTTC; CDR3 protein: CASSEARVGDGYTF
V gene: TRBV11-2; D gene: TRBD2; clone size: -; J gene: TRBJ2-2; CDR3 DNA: TGTGCCAGCAGCTTAAGACTAGCTAGCGGGGAGCTGTTTTTT; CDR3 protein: CASSLRLASGELFF